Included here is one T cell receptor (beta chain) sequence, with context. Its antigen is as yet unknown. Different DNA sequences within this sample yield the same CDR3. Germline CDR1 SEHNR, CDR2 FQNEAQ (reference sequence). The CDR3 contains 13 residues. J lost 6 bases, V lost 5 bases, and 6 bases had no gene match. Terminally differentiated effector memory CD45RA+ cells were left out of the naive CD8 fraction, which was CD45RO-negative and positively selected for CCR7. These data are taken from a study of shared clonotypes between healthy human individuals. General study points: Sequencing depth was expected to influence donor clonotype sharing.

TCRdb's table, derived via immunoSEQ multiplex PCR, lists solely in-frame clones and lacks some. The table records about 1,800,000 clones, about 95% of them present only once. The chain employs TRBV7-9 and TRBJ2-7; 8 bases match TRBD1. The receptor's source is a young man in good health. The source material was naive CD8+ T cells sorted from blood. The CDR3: CASSPDRGGEQYF. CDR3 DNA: TGTGCCAGCAGCCCCGACAGGGGTGGCGAGCAGTACTTC.